This T cell receptor beta chain was retrieved from a study of beta chain features in type 1 diabetes. A few counts support this clone. CDR1 and CDR2 from the germline V gene are SGHAT and FQNNGV. This CDR3 region has 13 residues. With 5 bases clipped from V and 6 bases from J, the junction kept 3 bases outside the gene matches. Expressed TCRB transcripts were sequenced, since all the RNA that had been isolated was reverse transcribed. Using immunoSEQ multiplex PCR, the repertoire was profiled, and TCRdb retains in-frame clones only, with some absent. This table holds 130,000 to 150,000 clones, about a tenth found once.

This clonotype was obtained from a man between 18 and 35 years old in good health. V gene TRBV11-2 combines with J gene TRBJ2-2; the match to TRBD1 covers 7 bases. The sample comprised central memory CD4+ T cells from blood. DNA of the CDR3: TGTGCCAGCAGCGTCACAGGGGCCGGGGAGCTGTTTTTT. Amino acid sequence: CASSVTGAGELFF. Using reference TRBV11-2 and TRBJ2-2 for the parts outside the CDR3, the full variable domain is EAGVAQSPRYKIIEKRQSVAFWCNPISGHATLYWYQQILGQGPKLLIQFQNNGVVDDSQLPKDRFSAERLKGVDSTLKIQPAKLEDSAVYLCASSVTGAGELFFGEGSRLTVL.